These T cell receptor beta chains were read from a single sample in a study of patients and donors after allogeneic stem cell transplantation. A single record per CDR3 protein comes from TCRdb applying MiXCR to the RT-PCR reads. The sample records some 31,000 distinct CDR3 sequences, around 33% being singletons. The sample comprised blood, either unsorted or a sorted T cell fraction (not recorded which). The origin of the receptors is a human donor who was either an allogeneic HSCT recipient or a stem cell or donor lymphocyte infusion donor (not recorded which). It is not recorded whose cells these are; they may come from a transplant donor. Each CDR3 is given with its conserved first and last residue. Expanded clones get a size class; other rows say once, few or many, or leave the size out.

clone size,J gene,V gene,CDR3 protein
NA,TRBJ1-3,TRBV19,CATRKGSGNSIYF
few,TRBJ1-2,TRBV11-2,CASSRNNQQAYGYTF
few,TRBJ2-2,TRBV27,CASSLKGSVTGELFF
NA,TRBJ2-3,TRBV7-2,CASSLEDWRDTQYF
NA,TRBJ2-1,TRBV6-2/TRBV6-3,CASSYLQLAGGGNEQFF
NA,TRBJ1-1,TRBV7-9,CASKLNTEAFF
few,TRBJ1-2,TRBV7-2,CASSLAPLGDGYTF
few,TRBJ1-1,TRBV12-3/TRBV12-4,CASSSPSGRGNTEAFF
NA,TRBJ1-1,TRBV6-5,CASSHTEFRRLKAFF
few,TRBJ2-1,TRBV4-2,CASSHEWMAGSYNEQFF
NA,TRBJ1-2,TRBV10-3,CAISELGFGYGYTF
NA,TRBJ2-1,TRBV5-1,CASSSRQHGGNEQFF
few,TRBJ1-1,TRBV7-8,CASMRQQNTEAFF
NA,TRBJ1-2,TRBV7-2,CASSLVSTGVDYGYTF
NA,TRBJ2-1,TRBV7-9,CASSPPTSGRAQEQFF
NA,TRBJ2-2,TRBV5-1,CASSLAGLAGAGGELFF
few,TRBJ2-2,TRBV28,CASSLQNTGELFF
few,TRBJ1-2,TRBV20-1,CSALDTTTYGYTF
NA,TRBJ2-1,TRBV20-1,CSTSPAGTRVNQDEQFF
NA,TRBJ1-1,TRBV20-1,CSARGGRGTEAFF
NA,TRBJ1-2,TRBV7-9,CASSLPRGRNYGYTF
once,TRBJ2-3,TRBV5-1,CASSLAASTDTQYF
NA,TRBJ1-5,TRBV7-9,CASSLNSQQPQHF
NA,TRBJ1-3,TRBV10-3,CAISVPGPRTIYF
NA,TRBJ2-5,TRBV6-5,CASSYSRFQETQYF
NA,TRBJ1-1,TRBV7-2,CASSLQGMNTEAFF
NA,TRBJ2-1,TRBV29-1,CSAKLPGLASEQFF
NA,TRBJ2-1,TRBV12-3/TRBV12-4,CATGLARGEQFF
medium-sized,TRBJ2-5,TRBV6-6,CASSSPGTGETQYF
NA,TRBJ2-2,TRBV11-1,CASSFLAGYTGELFF
NA,TRBJ1-1,TRBV7-9,CASSVGGWTEAFF
once,TRBJ2-1,TRBV4-3,CASSQERRDEQFF
few,TRBJ2-5,TRBV20-1,CSARSSGNQETQYF
NA,TRBJ2-3,TRBV12-3/TRBV12-4,CASSLRGVRTDTQYF
NA,TRBJ2-1,TRBV5-1,CASSLERGGQNEQFF
few,TRBJ2-5,TRBV9,CASSVTTGETQYF
NA,TRBJ1-1,TRBV7-8,CASSLSSRRNTEAFF
few,TRBJ1-1,TRBV29-1,CSVARTVMNTEAFF
NA,TRBJ1-1,TRBV5-6,CASSLLPGTEAFF
few,TRBJ2-5,TRBV5-6,CASMTQGYQETQYF
NA,TRBJ2-2,TRBV12-3/TRBV12-4,CASRGTGGTGELFF
NA,TRBJ2-1,TRBV4-3,CASSPRSSYNEQFF
few,TRBJ1-1,TRBV5-1,CASSQGQMNTEAFF
many,TRBJ1-5,TRBV4-3,CASSQAPASNQPQHF
NA,TRBJ1-2,TRBV7-9,CASSFLRGDVGYTF
NA,TRBJ2-2,TRBV10-2,CASRGTRTENTGELFF
once,TRBJ1-3,TRBV7-2,CASSKNSGNTIYF
NA,TRBJ2-4,TRBV3-1,CASSPGTLAKNIQYF
NA,TRBJ2-1,TRBV4-3,CASSQGGKGGEQFF
NA,TRBJ2-7,TRBV5-1,CASSLAMGAREQYF
few,TRBJ1-2,TRBV20-1,CSAAGTTYGYTF
NA,TRBJ1-4,TRBV3-1,CASLDRGTANEKLFF
NA,TRBJ1-5,TRBV10-3,CAISPGVNQPQHF
NA,TRBJ2-1,TRBV7-9,CASSSDSGSEFF
NA,TRBJ2-7,TRBV20-1,CSADSGRAYYEQYF